The rows below give T cell receptor beta chains drawn from one sample of a study of blood T cell repertoires in COVID-19. Assay: immunoSEQ multiplex PCR; the TCRdb copy retains only in-frame clones and omits some. The table lists fewer than 350,000 clones, 75% to 90% of them singletons. The sample comprised PBMCs or T cells enriched from blood (not recorded which). The receptors were gathered from a woman between 40 and 55 years old who had recovered from COVID-19. CDR3s include the opening cysteine and the closing phenylalanine or tryptophan. A D gene is named only where the DNA matches it firmly. A row's size may be missing; if present it is once, few, many or a size class.

CDR3 | DNA | D | V | size | J
CASSQQGAYGYTF | TGTGCCAGCAGCCAACAGGGGGCCTATGGCTACACCTTC | TRBD1 | TRBV14 | . | TRBJ1-2
CASSIGKLQDHYGYTF | TGTGCCAGTAGTATAGGCAAACTCCAGGATCACTATGGCTACACCTTC | . | TRBV19 | once | TRBJ1-2
CASSEMRNEQFF | TGTGCCAGCAGTGAGATGAGGAATGAGCAGTTCTTC | . | TRBV6-1 | . | TRBJ2-1
CAISDSNLAHEQYF | TGTGCCATCAGTGATAGCAATTTGGCCCACGAGCAGTACTTC | . | TRBV10-3 | . | TRBJ2-7
CASGLVVQGRGQPQHF | TGTGCTAGTGGTTTGGTCGTGCAGGGGAGGGGTCAGCCCCAGCATTTT | . | TRBV12-5 | . | TRBJ1-5
CASSHRTGDLDEQFF | TGTGCCAGCAGTCATCGGACAGGGGATTTGGATGAGCAGTTCTTC | TRBD1 | TRBV7-2 | . | TRBJ2-1
CATRQGTTYEQYF | TGTGCCACACGACAGGGGACTACCTACGAGCAGTACTTC | . | TRBV15 | . | TRBJ2-7
CASSLMGLSNQPQHF | TGTGCCAGCAGCCTGATGGGACTGAGCAATCAGCCCCAGCATTTT | . | TRBV27 | . | TRBJ1-5
CASSPHGGGNEQFF | TGTGCCAGCTCACCGCACGGGGGGGGTAATGAGCAGTTCTTC | TRBD2 | TRBV18 | . | TRBJ2-1
CSVGTVEYGYTF | TGCAGCGTCGGGACAGTAGAATATGGCTACACCTTC | TRBD1 | TRBV29-1 | once | TRBJ1-2
CASTQGQPNTGELFF | TGCGCCAGCACCCAGGGGCAGCCGAACACCGGGGAGCTGTTTTTT | . | TRBV5-1 | . | TRBJ2-2
CASSMGGQANYGYTF | TGTGCCAGTAGTATGGGGGGGCAGGCCAACTATGGCTACACCTTC | . | TRBV19 | . | TRBJ1-2
CASSDTGGEETQYF | TGTGCCAGCAGTGATACGGGGGGCGAGGAGACCCAGTACTTC | . | TRBV6-1 | . | TRBJ2-5
CSVGGTGNYGYTF | TGCAGCGTTGGAGGGACAGGGAACTATGGCTACACCTTC | TRBD1 | TRBV29-1 | . | TRBJ1-2
CASSPRQGEGYTF | TGTGCCAGCAGTCCTCGACAGGGGGAAGGCTACACCTTC | TRBD1 | TRBV27 | . | TRBJ1-2
CATGHGNTEAFF | TGTGCCACAGGGCATGGGAACACTGAAGCTTTCTTT | . | TRBV19 | . | TRBJ1-1
CASSITGTNYGYTF | TGTGCCAGTAGTATAACGGGAACTAACTATGGCTACACCTTC | . | TRBV19 | . | TRBJ1-2
CASSSWDREGNTIYF | TGTGCCAGCAGTAGTTGGGACAGGGAAGGAAACACCATATATTTT | TRBD1 | TRBV6-5 | . | TRBJ1-3
CASSLARTGGVHGYTF | TGTGCCAGCAGTTTAGCCCGGACAGGGGGCGTTCATGGCTACACCTTC | TRBD1 | TRBV27 | once | TRBJ1-2
CASSQGGDSSYEQYF | TGTGCCAGCAGCCAGGGGGGAGACAGCTCCTACGAGCAGTACTTC | . | TRBV4-2 | . | TRBJ2-7
CASSWPGGGGKNSPLHF | TGTGCCAGCAGCTGGCCCGGGGGGGGCGGGAAAAATTCACCCCTCCACTTT | . | TRBV7-8 | . | TRBJ1-6
CASKAAFTDTQYF | TGTGCCAGCAAAGCGGCCTTCACAGATACGCAGTATTTT | . | TRBV6-5 | . | TRBJ2-3
CASSLMDSGLEAFF | TGCGCCAGCAGCTTGATGGACTCGGGTCTTGAAGCTTTCTTT | . | TRBV5-1 | few | TRBJ1-1
CASSRTSGRYNEQFF | TGCGCCAGCAGCCGGACTAGCGGGAGGTACAATGAGCAGTTCTTC | TRBD2 | TRBV5-1 | . | TRBJ2-1
CASNPTGGSQPQHF | TGTGCCAGCAATCCGACAGGGGGCAGTCAGCCCCAGCATTTT | TRBD1 | TRBV6-5 | . | TRBJ1-5
CASSSDGGANSPLHF | TGTGCCAGCAGCTCCGACGGAGGGGCCAATTCACCCCTCCACTTT | . | TRBV7-9 | once | TRBJ1-6
CAQQQGEGETQYF | TGTGCCCAACAGCAAGGGGAAGGAGAGACCCAGTACTTC | . | TRBV2 | . | TRBJ2-5